The 28 T cell receptor beta chains below were found in one sample sequenced in a study of T cell clonotyping in hematopoietic cell transplantation. Time point given: recipient sample about 28 days before transplant, after cytoreduction. The data were produced by immunoSEQ multiplex PCR, yet TCRdb's version contains in-frame clones alone and is incomplete. The data contain about 5,900 clones, 65% to 85% of them singletons. The material sequenced was peripheral blood mononuclear cells, taken before stem cell transplant. The origin of the receptors is a woman between 50 and 59 years old with acute myeloid leukemia. Some clones in this sample may be carry-over from other donors' samples.

J is TRBJ2-3 and V is TRBV4-1; the match to TRBD2 covers 8 bases. CDR1 and CDR2 (germline): MGHRA, YSYEKL. V was pared by 3 bases and J by 4 bases, with 12 bases of the junction left unmatched. CDR3 length equals 17 residues. The CDR3 nucleotides read TGCGCCAGCAGCCACAACACTCAGCGGGAGAGGTCAGATACGCAGTATTTT. Its protein product is CASSHNTQRERSDTQYF.

The rearrangement joins TRBV18 to TRBJ1-1; TRBD1 might be the D (5 bases). Trimming took off 2 bases at V and 3 bases at J, with 13 bases between the two ends. Germline CDR1 and CDR2: KGHSH and LQKENI. This CDR3 contains 15 residues. The CDR3 sequence is CASSPRALGDTEAFF. As DNA, the CDR3 is TGTGCCAGCTCACCAAGGGCACTGGGGGACACTGAAGCTTTCTTT.

The table lists this clone with a few counts. The V call is TRBV7-6, the J call TRBJ2-1, with D perhaps matching TRBD1 (5 bases). The CDR3 is made up of 14 amino acids. The germline V gene has CDR1 SGHVS and CDR2 FNYEAQ. V was cut by 1 base and J by 5 bases, with 9 bases left in between. CDR3 sequence (DNA): TGTGCCAGCAGCTTAGAAACAGGACACAATGAGCAGTTCTTC. Translation gives CASSLETGHNEQFF.

This chain uses TRBV19 with TRBJ1-1; D gene uncertain. The germline CDR1 and CDR2 sequences are LNHDA and SQIVND (reference sequence). V was trimmed by 7 bases and J by 4 bases, leaving 16 bases between them. This CDR3 has 14 amino acids. The CDR3 protein is CASTRQYPSTEAFF. In nucleotides, the CDR3 is TGTGCCAGTACCAGACAATACCCGAGCACTGAAGCTTTCTTT.

In nucleotides, the CDR3 is TGTGCCAGCAGCTTAGGGGTACAGAGACCCGATACGCAGTATTTT. The encoded protein is CASSLGVQRPDTQYF. The genes are TRBV5-6 and TRBJ2-3, with a tentative D call TRBD1 (5 bases). Germline V gene data show CDR1 as SGHDT and CDR2 as YYEEEE. The CDR3 runs 15 residues. With 2 bases removed from V and 6 bases from J, the gap between germline ends came to 16 bases.

The genes are TRBV19 and TRBJ1-2; TRBD1 agrees at 7 bases. This CDR3 is 14 amino acids long. Trimming removed 5 bases from V and 8 bases from J; junction bases left unmatched: 11. Looked up from germline, CDR1 is LNHDA and CDR2 is SQIVND (reference sequence). The CDR3 region has the DNA TGTGCCAGTAGTGATACAGGGGTAGAGCGCGGCTACACCTTC. This sequence encodes CASSDTGVERGYTF.

The chain links TRBV19 to TRBJ1-1; no clear D gene. V was pared by 3 bases and J by 4 bases, with 9 bases between. This CDR3 contains 13 residues. Germline V gene sequence: CDR1 LNHDA, CDR2 SQIVND (reference sequence). The CDR3 region has the DNA TGTGCCAGTAGTATCCAGCGGCTCACTGAAGCTTTCTTT. It codes for CASSIQRLTEAFF.

The gene calls are TRBV30 and TRBJ2-7; D is possibly TRBD1 (6 bases). Looked up from germline, CDR1 is GTSNPN and CDR2 is SVGIG (reference sequence). V shed 2 bases and J shed 4 bases, with 9 bases lying between them. The length of the CDR3 is 12 residues. The CDR3 region has the DNA TGTGCCTGGAGTTCCCAGGGGTACGAGCAGTACTTC. Translating gives CAWSSQGYEQYF.

The V call is TRBV19, the J call TRBJ2-1; no clear D. The V gene's germline CDR1 is LNHDA and CDR2 SQIVND (reference sequence). There are 13 residues in the CDR3. The germline V and J ends were trimmed by 7 bases and 6 bases, with 13 bases remaining between them. In DNA, the CDR3 is TGTGCCAGTAAGGTACTGGCTGCCAATGAGCAGTTCTTC. This gives the protein CASKVLAANEQFF. Looking up the rest from reference TRBV19 and TRBJ2-1 gives the full variable domain: DGGITQSPKYLFRKEGQNVTLSCEQNLNHDAMYWYRQDPGQGLRLIYYSQIVNDFQKGDIAEGYSVSREKKESFPLTVTSAQKNPTAFYLCASKVLAANEQFFGPGTRLTVL.

The chain employs TRBV2 and TRBJ1-1, with D hard to call. Germline V gene lookup returns CDR1 SNHLY and CDR2 FYNNEI. CDR3 length equals 11 residues. V lost 2 bases, J lost 8 bases, and 6 bases lay in between. The CDR3 DNA reads TGTGCCAGCAGTGAACCAGGAGAAGCTTTCTTT. Amino acid sequence: CASSEPGEAFF.

This clone occurred once. In DNA, the CDR3 is TGTGCCAGCAGTTACTCGAAATCTCAGCCCCAGCATTTT. This sequence encodes CASSYSKSQPQHF. The chain joins TRBV6-5 to TRBJ1-5; no clear D. The germline gives CDR1 MNHEY, CDR2 SVGAGI. Trimming pared 0 bases from V and 6 bases from J, leaving 6 bases between. The CDR3 has 13 residues.

The V gene is TRBV7-9, the J gene TRBJ2-3, with 7 bases aligning to TRBD2. Germline V gene data show CDR1 as SEHNR and CDR2 as FQNEAQ (reference sequence). The CDR3 loop spans 12 amino acids. The junction had 2 bases not matched to a gene; V was cut back by 5 bases and J by 6 bases. CDR3 amino acids: CASSGSGDTQYF. CDR3 nucleotide sequence: TGTGCCAGCAGCGGTAGCGGGGATACGCAGTATTTT.

The rearrangement links TRBV27 to TRBJ1-4, with a tentative D call TRBD1 (6 bases). In germline, CDR1 is MNHEY, CDR2 SMNVEV (reference sequence). The CDR3 covers 14 residues. Trimming removed 6 bases at V and 7 bases at J, with 15 bases between. CDR3 nucleotides: TGTGCCAGCAGCTCCGGGACATTGGGTGAAAAACTGTTTTTT. Protein product: CASSSGTLGEKLFF.

The genes are TRBV11-2 and TRBJ2-2; 13 bases fit TRBD2. V gave up 1 base and J gave up 7 bases; unmatched junction bases: 6. The CDR3 is 17 amino acids. Germline V lookup: CDR1 SGHAT, CDR2 FQNNGV. This CDR3 reads CASSLARTSGRSGELFF. As DNA, the CDR3 is TGTGCCAGCAGCTTAGCCCGGACTAGCGGGAGAAGCGGGGAGCTGTTTTTT.

Regarding this clone: The same CDR3 also results from other DNA sequences found in this sample. The chain links TRBV6-6 to TRBJ1-5, with D perhaps TRBD1 (5 bases). In germline, CDR1 is MNHNY, CDR2 SVGAGI (reference sequence). The CDR3 loop spans 14 amino acids. V lost 3 bases, J lost 3 bases, and 9 bases lay in between. The CDR3 region is CASSYRGNNQPQHF. The CDR3 DNA reads as TGTGCCAGCAGTTATCGGGGGAACAATCAGCCCCAGCATTTT.

The chain joins TRBV11-2 to TRBJ2-1; D might be TRBD2 (5 bases). Germline V lookup: CDR1 SGHAT, CDR2 FQNNGV. The CDR3 contains 12 residues. The V gene lost 5 bases and the J gene lost 10 bases, with 12 bases spanning the gap. The CDR3, as DNA: TGTGCCAGCAGCCCGGGGTCCTGGGAGCAGTTCTTC. Its translation is CASSPGSWEQFF.

This chain links TRBV15 with TRBJ2-4, with D perhaps assigned TRBD1 or TRBD2 (6 bases each). The V gene's germline CDR1 is LNHNV and CDR2 YYDKDF (reference sequence). Trimming pared 3 bases from V and 0 bases from J, leaving 9 bases between. The CDR3 covers 15 residues. The CDR3 reads CATSREGVAKNIQYF. The CDR3 DNA is TGTGCCACCAGCAGGGAGGGGGTAGCCAAAAACATTCAGTACTTC.

The chain links TRBV12-5 to TRBJ1-2; D gene unclear. Deletions cut 9 bases from V and 5 bases from J, with 13 bases between. Germline CDR1 and CDR2: LGHNT and FRNRAP. The CDR3 is 12 residues long. The CDR3, as DNA: TGTGCTAGCTCCGGGTCCTCATATGGCTACACCTTC. Encoded protein: CASSGSSYGYTF.

As DNA, the CDR3 is TGTGCCAGCACTCTCCGGGGCACCGGGGAGCTGTTTTTT. Translation gives CASTLRGTGELFF. J is TRBJ2-2 and V is TRBV9; a weak D match, TRBD2 (5 bases). Germline CDR1 and CDR2: SGDLS and YYNGEE. V was clipped by 6 bases and J by 4 bases, with 10 bases between them. This CDR3 spans 13 amino acids.

The V gene is TRBV6-8, the J gene TRBJ2-2; possibly TRBD1 for D (7 bases). The CDR3 runs 17 residues. CDR1 MNHGY and CDR2 SAAAGT come from the germline V gene. Deletions cut 2 bases from V and 4 bases from J, with 17 bases between. CDR3 protein: CASSYVKGARGTGELFF. The CDR3 nucleotides read TGTGCCAGCAGTTACGTGAAGGGGGCGCGGGGCACCGGGGAGCTGTTTTTT.

The gene calls are TRBV6-6 and TRBJ2-7; 7 positions agree with TRBD1. CDR3 length equals 12 residues. J gave up 6 bases and V 6 bases, and 5 bases lay outside the gene matches. Germline V gives CDR1 MNHNY, CDR2 SVGAGI (reference sequence). The CDR3 DNA reads as TGTGCCAGCAGGACAGGGCAGGGCGAGCAGTACTTC. This gives the protein CASRTGQGEQYF.

This clone turned up a few times. Here the CDR3 reads CASSPRGVTEAFF. For the CDR3, the DNA is TGTGCCAGCAGCCCTCGTGGCGTTACTGAAGCTTTCTTT. The genes are TRBV9 and TRBJ1-1; no clear D. V lost 4 bases, J lost 5 bases, and 12 bases lay in between. This CDR3 contains 13 residues. Germline V lookup: CDR1 SGDLS, CDR2 YYNGEE. The whole variable domain, filled in from reference TRBV9 and TRBJ1-1, reads DSGVTQTPKHLITATGQRVTLRCSPRSGDLSVYWYQQSLDQGLQFLIQYYNGEERAKGNILERFSAQQFPDLHSELNLSSLELGDSALYFCASSPRGVTEAFFGQGTRLTVV.

The chain uses TRBV7-3 and TRBJ1-1, with a possible D match to TRBD1 (6 bases). With 5 bases removed from V and 5 bases from J, the gap between germline ends came to 24 bases. This CDR3 region has 17 residues. Germline loops: CDR1 SGHTA, CDR2 FQGTGA. The CDR3 DNA is TGTGCCAGCAGCCTGCACCCCCTAACAGGGCGGAGGACTGAAGCTTTCTTT. Residues: CASSLHPLTGRRTEAFF.

This chain links TRBV18 with TRBJ2-5; possibly TRBD1 for D (5 bases). Germline V gene sequence: CDR1 KGHSH, CDR2 LQKENI. Trimming removed 3 bases from V and 4 bases from J, with 9 bases in between. This CDR3 has 13 residues. CDR3 sequence: CASSPDSRETQYF. The CDR3 coding sequence is TGTGCCAGCTCACCCGACAGTCGAGAGACCCAGTACTTC.

The genes are TRBV27 and TRBJ2-7, with TRBD2 as a possible D gene (5 bases). Germline V gives CDR1 MNHEY, CDR2 SMNVEV (reference sequence). With 4 bases removed from V and 7 bases from J, the gap between germline ends came to 23 bases. The CDR3 covers 16 residues. CDR3 DNA sequence: TGTGCCAGCAGTTATCTCCCCCCCAGCGGAGGTCTGGAGCAGTACTTC. Its translation is CASSYLPPSGGLEQYF.

The rearrangement links TRBV10-2 to TRBJ1-1, with D perhaps TRBD1 (5 bases). This CDR3 has 11 amino acids. Germline lookup yields CDR1 WSHSY and CDR2 SAAADI. V was cut by 10 bases and J by 11 bases, with 17 bases left in between. The DNA of the CDR3 is TGCGCCACGGGGACCGGAGTTGGGGCTTTCTTT. This sequence encodes CATGTGVGAFF.

J is TRBJ1-5 and V is TRBV18, with TRBD1 as a possible D gene (5 bases). Germline CDR1 is KGHSH and CDR2 is LQKENI. The CDR3 covers 13 residues. The V and J ends lost 3 bases and 6 bases respectively, with 9 bases between them. The CDR3 DNA reads TGTGCCAGCTCACCGGGGGTCACTCAGCCCCAGCATTTT. This translates into CASSPGVTQPQHF.

The rearrangement uses TRBV6-6 and TRBJ1-1; D unclear. This CDR3 comprises 16 residues. V was cut by 0 bases and J by 1 base, with 12 bases left in between. Germline V gene sequence: CDR1 MNHNY, CDR2 SVGAGI (reference sequence). The CDR3 region is CASSYSSGWRNTEAFF. The DNA of the CDR3 is TGTGCCAGCAGTTACTCCTCAGGATGGAGGAACACTGAAGCTTTCTTT.